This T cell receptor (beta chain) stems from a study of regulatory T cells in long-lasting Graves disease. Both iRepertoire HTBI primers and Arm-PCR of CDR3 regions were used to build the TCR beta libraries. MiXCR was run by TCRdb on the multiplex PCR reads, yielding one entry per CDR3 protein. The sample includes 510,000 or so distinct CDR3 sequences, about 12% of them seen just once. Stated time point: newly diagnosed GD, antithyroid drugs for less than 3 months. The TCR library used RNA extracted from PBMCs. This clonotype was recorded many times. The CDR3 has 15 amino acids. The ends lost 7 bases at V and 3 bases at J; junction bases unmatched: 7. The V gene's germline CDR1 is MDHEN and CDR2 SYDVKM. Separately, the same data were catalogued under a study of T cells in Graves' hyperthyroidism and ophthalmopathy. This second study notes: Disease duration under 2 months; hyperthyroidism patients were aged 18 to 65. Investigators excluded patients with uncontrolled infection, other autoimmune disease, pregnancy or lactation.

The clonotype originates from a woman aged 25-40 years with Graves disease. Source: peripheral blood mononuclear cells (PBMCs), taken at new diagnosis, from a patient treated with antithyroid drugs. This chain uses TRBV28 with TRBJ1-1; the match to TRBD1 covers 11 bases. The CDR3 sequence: CASNGQGAAYTEAFF. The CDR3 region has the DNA TGTGCCAGCAACGGACAGGGGGCAGCGTACACTGAAGCTTTCTTT.